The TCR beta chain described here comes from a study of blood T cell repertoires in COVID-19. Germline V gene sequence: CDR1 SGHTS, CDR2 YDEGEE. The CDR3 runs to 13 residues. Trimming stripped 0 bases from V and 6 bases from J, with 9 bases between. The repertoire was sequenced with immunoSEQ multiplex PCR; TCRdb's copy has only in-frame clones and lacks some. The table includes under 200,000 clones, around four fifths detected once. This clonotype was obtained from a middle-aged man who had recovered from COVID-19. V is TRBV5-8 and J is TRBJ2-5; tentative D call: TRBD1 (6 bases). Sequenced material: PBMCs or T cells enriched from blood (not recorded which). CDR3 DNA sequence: TGTGCCAGCAGCTTGGACAGGGCTAAGACCCAGTACTTC. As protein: CASSLDRAKTQYF.